This TCR beta chain stems from a study of blood T cell repertoires in COVID-19. Study overall: COVID-19 samples collected from the United States, Italy and Spain covered acute and convalescent phases. The cDNA or gDNA used as material had been derived from T cells, B-cell-depleted T cells, or PBMCs.

V trimming: 3 bases; J trimming: 3 bases; junction bases outside the gene matches: 4. Germline V gene lookup returns CDR1 DFQATT and CDR2 SNEGSKA (reference sequence). CDR3 length: 15 amino acids. How the authors handled the data: Reference gene primer amplification in the assay estimated nucleated cell counts. TCRdb keeps only in-frame clones here, not all; method: immunoSEQ multiplex PCR. V and J calls and clone size come straight from that table; D and trimming were deduced from the DNA. The top ten clones hold 5% to 6% of a sample with about 24,000 clones, around nine tenths of them seen once. The chain carries TRBV20-1 and TRBJ2-1, with TRBD2 identical over 11 bases. The receptor's source is a man aged 50 or older with active COVID-19. Input material: peripheral blood. Here the CDR3 DNA reads TGCAGTGCTAGTGGGACTAGCGGATTCTACAATGAGCAGTTCTTC. Translating gives CSASGTSGFYNEQFF.